This TCR beta chain is from a study of tumor-infiltrating lymphocytes in localized non-small cell lung cancer. Turning to the study itself: Resected tumor was paired with non-adjacent uninvolved lung from the same patient.

The table came from immunoSEQ multiplex PCR; TCRdb's copy has only in-frame clones and leaves some out. The table shows 6,400 or so clones, with about 71% occurring only once. The study's findings and limits: TCRbeta sequencing showed higher T cell infiltration in tumors than uninvolved lung.

V lost 5 bases to trimming and J lost 4 bases, with 11 bases between them. The germline CDR1 and CDR2 sequences are SGHTA and FQGNSA. The CDR3 consists of 13 residues. A few counts support this clone. Its antigen is unidentified. This receptor was identified in a human donor with non-small cell lung cancer. The gene calls are TRBV7-2 and TRBJ1-2, with D perhaps TRBD1 (5 bases). Sequenced: uninvolved lung tissue not adjacent to the tumor. The CDR3 loop reads CASSQGRVYGYTF. The CDR3 region has the DNA TGTGCCAGCAGCCAGGGACGGGTCTATGGCTACACCTTC.